A selection of T cell receptor beta chains follows, all from one sample in a study of OX40 agonist ivuxolimab in advanced cancers. Repertoires were generated with immunoSEQ multiplex PCR, while TCRdb's copy carries only in-frame clones and drops some. In the table there are roughly 66,000 clones, under 90% of which are singletons. Sequenced here: CD4+ or CD8+ T cells sorted from blood, sampled in a trial of the OX40 agonist ivuxolimab. Every receptor here comes from an adult with an advanced solid tumor such as melanoma, head and neck, liver or kidney cancer. The CDR3 runs from the conserved cysteine through the conserved F or W. A D gene is named only where the DNA matches it firmly. Size values are once, few and many counts, or a class for expanded clones, and some rows have none.

clone size: NA; J gene: TRBJ1-2; V gene: TRBV6-5; D gene: NA; CDR3 protein: CASSNMGGYTF; CDR3 DNA: TGTGCCAGCAGCAACATGGGGGGCTACACCTTC
clone size: NA; J gene: TRBJ1-6; V gene: TRBV5-1; D gene: NA; CDR3 protein: CASSLGVGYNSPLHF; CDR3 DNA: TGCGCCAGCAGCTTGGGGGTAGGGTATAATTCACCCCTCCACTTT
clone size: NA; J gene: TRBJ2-2; V gene: TRBV7-8; D gene: TRBD1; CDR3 protein: CASSPWTGSTGELFF; CDR3 DNA: TGTGCCAGCAGCCCTTGGACAGGGAGCACCGGGGAGCTGTTTTTT
clone size: NA; J gene: TRBJ1-3; V gene: TRBV14; D gene: NA; CDR3 protein: CASSQVARNTIYF; CDR3 DNA: TGTGCCAGCAGCCAAGTGGCGAGAAACACCATATATTTT
clone size: once; J gene: TRBJ2-6; V gene: TRBV7-7; D gene: TRBD1; CDR3 protein: CASSADRGYSGANVLTF; CDR3 DNA: TGTGCCAGCAGCGCGGACAGGGGATACTCTGGGGCCAACGTCCTGACTTTC
clone size: NA; J gene: TRBJ2-7; V gene: TRBV20-1; D gene: NA; CDR3 protein: CSARGGAVQYF; CDR3 DNA: TGCAGCGCTAGAGGGGGGGCGGTGCAGTACTTC
clone size: NA; J gene: TRBJ1-1; V gene: TRBV5-6; D gene: NA; CDR3 protein: CASSPGQSDTEAFF; CDR3 DNA: TGTGCCAGCAGCCCCGGACAGTCAGACACTGAAGCTTTCTTT
clone size: NA; J gene: TRBJ1-1; V gene: TRBV19; D gene: NA; CDR3 protein: CASSIRGGPAEAFF; CDR3 DNA: TGTGCCAGTAGTATACGGGGAGGGCCCGCTGAAGCTTTCTTT
clone size: NA; J gene: TRBJ2-6; V gene: TRBV7-6; D gene: NA; CDR3 protein: CASSLAYGGLSSGANVLTF; CDR3 DNA: TGTGCCAGCAGCTTAGCGTACGGGGGCTTAAGCTCTGGGGCCAACGTCCTGACTTTC
clone size: NA; J gene: TRBJ2-3; V gene: TRBV4-1; D gene: NA; CDR3 protein: CASSQVLDTQYF; CDR3 DNA: TGCGCCAGCAGCCAAGTTCTAGATACGCAGTATTTT
clone size: NA; J gene: TRBJ2-1; V gene: TRBV19; D gene: TRBD1; CDR3 protein: CASRARDRDVNEQFF; CDR3 DNA: TGTGCCAGTAGGGCCCGGGACAGGGATGTTAATGAGCAGTTCTTC
clone size: NA; J gene: TRBJ1-1; V gene: TRBV9; D gene: NA; CDR3 protein: CASMLGVRSTEAFF; CDR3 DNA: TGTGCCAGCATGCTAGGGGTCAGAAGTACTGAAGCTTTCTTT
clone size: once; J gene: TRBJ1-2; V gene: TRBV6-7; D gene: NA; CDR3 protein: CASSCPASGTDSNYGYTF; CDR3 DNA: TGTGCCAGCAGTTGCCCCGCCTCCGGGACGGATTCTAACTATGGCTACACCTTC
clone size: NA; J gene: TRBJ1-6; V gene: TRBV19; D gene: NA; CDR3 protein: CASAGTSYNSPLHF; CDR3 DNA: TGTGCCAGCGCAGGGACCTCCTATAATTCACCCCTCCACTTT
clone size: NA; J gene: TRBJ1-4; V gene: TRBV7-2; D gene: NA; CDR3 protein: CASSFRGRGEKLFF; CDR3 DNA: TGTGCCAGCAGCTTCAGGGGTAGGGGCGAAAAACTGTTTTTT
clone size: few; J gene: TRBJ1-5; V gene: TRBV7-9; D gene: TRBD1; CDR3 protein: CASSRHVTGASVRPQHF; CDR3 DNA: TGTGCCAGCAGCAGACACGTAACAGGGGCCTCTGTTCGGCCCCAGCATTTT
clone size: NA; J gene: TRBJ2-5; V gene: TRBV29-1; D gene: NA; CDR3 protein: CSVDGQQETQYF; CDR3 DNA: TGCAGCGTTGACGGGCAGCAAGAGACCCAGTACTTC
clone size: once; J gene: TRBJ1-4; V gene: TRBV7-6; D gene: TRBD1; CDR3 protein: CASSNSGGANEKLFF; CDR3 DNA: TGTGCCAGCAGCAACTCAGGGGGCGCAAATGAAAAACTGTTTTTT
clone size: NA; J gene: TRBJ2-3; V gene: TRBV11-2; D gene: NA; CDR3 protein: CASSLGGLDTQYF; CDR3 DNA: TGTGCCAGCAGCTTAGGCGGGCTGGATACGCAGTATTTT
clone size: NA; J gene: TRBJ2-2; V gene: TRBV2; D gene: TRBD2; CDR3 protein: CAGRPSGGAGELFF; CDR3 DNA: TGTGCCGGACGCCCTAGCGGGGGGGCCGGGGAGCTGTTTTTT
clone size: NA; J gene: TRBJ2-2; V gene: TRBV19; D gene: NA; CDR3 protein: CASSIEGDLNTGELFF; CDR3 DNA: TGTGCCAGTAGTATAGAAGGGGACCTGAACACCGGGGAGCTGTTTTTT
clone size: NA; J gene: TRBJ1-3; V gene: TRBV11-2; D gene: NA; CDR3 protein: CASSLGGFSSGNTIYF; CDR3 DNA: TGTGCCAGCAGCTTAGGGGGCTTTAGCTCTGGAAACACCATATATTTT
clone size: NA; J gene: TRBJ1-2; V gene: TRBV19; D gene: NA; CDR3 protein: CASSSSGGDNNYGYTF; CDR3 DNA: TGTGCCAGTAGCTCCTCCGGGGGGGACAATAACTATGGCTACACCTTC
clone size: NA; J gene: TRBJ1-5; V gene: TRBV6-6; D gene: TRBD1; CDR3 protein: CASSYTWDRDQPQHF; CDR3 DNA: TGTGCCAGCAGTTACACCTGGGACAGAGATCAGCCCCAGCATTTT
clone size: NA; J gene: TRBJ1-2; V gene: TRBV9; D gene: NA; CDR3 protein: CASSVEAHYGYTF; CDR3 DNA: TGTGCCAGCAGCGTAGAAGCACACTATGGCTACACCTTC
clone size: few; J gene: TRBJ2-3; V gene: TRBV6-1; D gene: TRBD1; CDR3 protein: CASSATGRSTDTQYF; CDR3 DNA: TGTGCCAGCAGTGCGACAGGGCGGAGCACAGATACGCAGTATTTT
clone size: NA; J gene: TRBJ1-2; V gene: TRBV6-1; D gene: NA; CDR3 protein: CASSESSAHYGYTF; CDR3 DNA: TGTGCCAGCAGTGAATCCAGTGCCCACTATGGCTACACCTTC
clone size: NA; J gene: TRBJ2-1; V gene: TRBV15; D gene: NA; CDR3 protein: CATSRDVGTGNEQFF; CDR3 DNA: TGTGCCACCAGCAGAGACGTTGGGACGGGCAATGAGCAGTTCTTC
clone size: NA; J gene: TRBJ1-4; V gene: TRBV7-2; D gene: TRBD1; CDR3 protein: CASSARQGREKLFF; CDR3 DNA: TGTGCCAGCAGCGCCCGACAGGGGAGAGAAAAACTGTTTTTT
clone size: NA; J gene: TRBJ1-2; V gene: TRBV18; D gene: TRBD1; CDR3 protein: CASSPVTGPYGYTF; CDR3 DNA: TGTGCCAGCTCCCCTGTGACAGGGCCCTATGGCTACACCTTC
clone size: NA; J gene: TRBJ2-3; V gene: TRBV18; D gene: TRBD1; CDR3 protein: CASSNQGAETDTQYF; CDR3 DNA: TGTGCCAGCTCAAATCAGGGGGCCGAAACAGATACGCAGTATTTT
clone size: NA; J gene: TRBJ2-1; V gene: TRBV9; D gene: NA; CDR3 protein: CASSLNNEQFF; CDR3 DNA: TGTGCCAGCAGCCTAAACAATGAGCAGTTCTTC
clone size: once; J gene: TRBJ1-1; V gene: TRBV4-1; D gene: NA; CDR3 protein: CASSQETPQGLGNTEAFF; CDR3 DNA: TGCGCCAGCAGCCAAGAAACCCCACAGGGATTGGGGAACACTGAAGCTTTCTTT
clone size: NA; J gene: TRBJ2-1; V gene: TRBV10-3; D gene: NA; CDR3 protein: CASRARQEHNEQFF; CDR3 DNA: TGTGCCTCCAGGGCGCGACAGGAGCACAATGAGCAGTTCTTC
clone size: few; J gene: TRBJ2-7; V gene: TRBV15; D gene: NA; CDR3 protein: CATSRGMGATYEQYF; CDR3 DNA: TGTGCCACCAGCAGAGGGATGGGGGCTACGTACGAGCAGTACTTC
clone size: NA; J gene: TRBJ1-3; V gene: TRBV10-3; D gene: NA; CDR3 protein: CAIGGDGNTIYF; CDR3 DNA: TGTGCCATAGGGGGGGATGGAAACACCATATATTTT
clone size: NA; J gene: TRBJ2-5; V gene: TRBV9; D gene: NA; CDR3 protein: CASSVGTVQETQYF; CDR3 DNA: TGTGCCAGCAGCGTAGGAACAGTCCAAGAGACCCAGTACTTC